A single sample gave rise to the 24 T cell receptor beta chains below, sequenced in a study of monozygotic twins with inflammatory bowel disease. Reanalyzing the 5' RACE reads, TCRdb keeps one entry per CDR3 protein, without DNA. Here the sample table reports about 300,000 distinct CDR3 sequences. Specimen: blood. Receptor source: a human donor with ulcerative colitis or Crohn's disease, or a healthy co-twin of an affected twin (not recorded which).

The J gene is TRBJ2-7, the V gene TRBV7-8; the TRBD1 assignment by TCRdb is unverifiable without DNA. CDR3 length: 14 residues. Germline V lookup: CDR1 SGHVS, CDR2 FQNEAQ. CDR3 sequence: CASSYGTDLYEQYF.

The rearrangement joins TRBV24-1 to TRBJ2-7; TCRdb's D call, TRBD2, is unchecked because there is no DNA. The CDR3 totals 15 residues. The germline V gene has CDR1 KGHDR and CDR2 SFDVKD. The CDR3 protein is CATSDRLAGLYEQYF.

The CDR3 protein is CATSTPRPGGVIGELFF. The J gene is TRBJ2-2, the V gene TRBV15; the D call of TRBD2 rests on TCRdb alone, since no DNA is present to check it. This CDR3 has 17 residues. The germline gives CDR1 LNHNV, CDR2 YYDKDF (reference sequence).

CDR3: CASSLRLLRFETQYF. The chain has TRBV5-6 and TRBJ2-5. CDR1 is SGHDT, CDR2 YYEEEE, per germline. CDR3 size: 15 residues.

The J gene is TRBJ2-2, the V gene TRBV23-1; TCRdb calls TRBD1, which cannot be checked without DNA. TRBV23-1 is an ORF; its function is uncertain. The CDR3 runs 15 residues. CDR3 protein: CASSHRQGDTGELFF.

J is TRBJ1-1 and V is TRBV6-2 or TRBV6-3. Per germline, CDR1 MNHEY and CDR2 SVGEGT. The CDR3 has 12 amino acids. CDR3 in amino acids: CASSDRALGAFF.

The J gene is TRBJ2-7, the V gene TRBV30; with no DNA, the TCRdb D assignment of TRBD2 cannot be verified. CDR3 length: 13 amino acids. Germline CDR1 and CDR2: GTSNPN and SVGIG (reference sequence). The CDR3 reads CAWSVIGRYEQYF.

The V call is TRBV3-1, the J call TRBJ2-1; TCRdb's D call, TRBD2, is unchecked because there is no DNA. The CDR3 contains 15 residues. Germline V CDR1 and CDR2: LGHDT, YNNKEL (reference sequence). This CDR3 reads CASSRGLAGGNEQFF.

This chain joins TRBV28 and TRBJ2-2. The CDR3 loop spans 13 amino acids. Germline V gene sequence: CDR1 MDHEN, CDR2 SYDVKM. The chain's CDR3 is CASSTTNTGELFF.

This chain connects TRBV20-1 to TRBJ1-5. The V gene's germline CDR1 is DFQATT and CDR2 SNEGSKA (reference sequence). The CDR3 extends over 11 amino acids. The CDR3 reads CSASGVEAQHF.

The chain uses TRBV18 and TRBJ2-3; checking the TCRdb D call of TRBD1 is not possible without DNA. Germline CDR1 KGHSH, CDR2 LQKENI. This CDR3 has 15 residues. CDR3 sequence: CASSPTRQGKDTQYF.

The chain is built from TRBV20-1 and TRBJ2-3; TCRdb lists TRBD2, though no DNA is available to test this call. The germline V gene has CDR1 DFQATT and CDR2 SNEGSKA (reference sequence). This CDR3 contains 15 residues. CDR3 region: CSARGMSGRADTQYF.

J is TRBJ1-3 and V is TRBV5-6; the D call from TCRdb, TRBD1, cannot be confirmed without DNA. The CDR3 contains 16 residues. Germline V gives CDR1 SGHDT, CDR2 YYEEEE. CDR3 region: CASSPKRRDSGNTIYF.

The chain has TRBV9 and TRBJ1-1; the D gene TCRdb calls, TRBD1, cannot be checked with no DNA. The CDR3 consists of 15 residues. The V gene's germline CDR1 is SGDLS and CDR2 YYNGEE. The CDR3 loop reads CASSALRQINTEAFF.

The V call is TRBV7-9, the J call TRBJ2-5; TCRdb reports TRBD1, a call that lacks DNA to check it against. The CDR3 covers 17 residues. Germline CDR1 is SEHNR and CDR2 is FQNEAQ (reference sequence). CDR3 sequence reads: CASTGGALATNQETQYF.

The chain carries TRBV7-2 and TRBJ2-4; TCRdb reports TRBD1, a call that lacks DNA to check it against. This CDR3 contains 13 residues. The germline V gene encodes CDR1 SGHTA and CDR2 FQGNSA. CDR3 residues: CASSWRGGNIQYF. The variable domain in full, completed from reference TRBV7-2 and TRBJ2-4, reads GAGVSQSPSNKVTEKGKDVELRCDPISGHTALYWYRQSLGQGLEFLIYFQGNSAPDKSGLPSDRFSAERTGGSVSTLTIQRTQQEDSAVYLCASSWRGGNIQYFGAGTRLSVL.

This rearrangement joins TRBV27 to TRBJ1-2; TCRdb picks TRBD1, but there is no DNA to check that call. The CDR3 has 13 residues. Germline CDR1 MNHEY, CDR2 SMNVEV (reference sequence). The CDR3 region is CASSGQGKFGYTF.

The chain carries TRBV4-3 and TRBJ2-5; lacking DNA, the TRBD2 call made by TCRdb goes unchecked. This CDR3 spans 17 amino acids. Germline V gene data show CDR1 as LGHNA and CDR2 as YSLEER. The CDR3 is CASSHAGLAGGPETQYF.

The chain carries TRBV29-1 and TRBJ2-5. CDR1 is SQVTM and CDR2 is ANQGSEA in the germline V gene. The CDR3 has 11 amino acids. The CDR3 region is CSVRRAETQYF.

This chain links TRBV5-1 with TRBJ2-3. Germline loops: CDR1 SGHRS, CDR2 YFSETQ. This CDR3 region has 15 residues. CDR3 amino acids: CASSLAGANTDTQYF. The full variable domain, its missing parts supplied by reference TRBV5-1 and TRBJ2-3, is KAGVTQTPRYLIKTRGQQVTLSCSPISGHRSVSWYQQTPGQGLQFLFEYFSETQRNKGNFPGRFSGRQFSNSRSEMNVSTLELGDSALYLCASSLAGANTDTQYFGPGTRLTVL.

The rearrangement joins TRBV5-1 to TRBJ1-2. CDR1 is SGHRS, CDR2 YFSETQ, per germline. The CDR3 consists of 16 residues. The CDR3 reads CASSLEEMRTNYGYTF.

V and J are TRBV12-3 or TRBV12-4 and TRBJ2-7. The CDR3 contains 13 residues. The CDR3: CASSSLTRYEQYF.

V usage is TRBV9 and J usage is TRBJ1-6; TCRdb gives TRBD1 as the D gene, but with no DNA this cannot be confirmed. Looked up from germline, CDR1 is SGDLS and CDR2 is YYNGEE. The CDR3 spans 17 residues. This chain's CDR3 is CASSVAQRTGLYSPLHF.

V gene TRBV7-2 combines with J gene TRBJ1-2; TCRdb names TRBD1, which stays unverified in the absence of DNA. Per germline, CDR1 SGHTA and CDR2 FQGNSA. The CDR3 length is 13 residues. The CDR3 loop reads CASSLVGAYGYTF.